The 9 T cell receptor beta chains listed next were all sequenced from one sample in a study of OX40 agonist ivuxolimab in advanced cancers. Only in-frame clones appear in the TCRdb table, and some are missing; sequencing was by immunoSEQ multiplex PCR. This sample has about 43,000 clones, with around 88% found just once. Sequenced material: CD4+ or CD8+ T cells sorted from blood, taken in a trial of the OX40 agonist ivuxolimab. The receptors originated from an adult with an advanced solid tumor such as melanoma, head and neck, liver or kidney cancer.

The gene calls are TRBV27 and TRBJ2-3; unclear D gene. Germline V CDR1 and CDR2: MNHEY, SMNVEV (reference sequence). Trimming removed 6 bases at V and 4 bases at J, with 14 bases between. There are 14 residues in the CDR3. CDR3 region: CASSPVNSADTQYF. CDR3 nucleotides: TGTGCCAGCAGCCCCGTGAACAGCGCAGATACGCAGTATTTT.

This clone was seen once. The chain joins TRBV14 to TRBJ2-6; 7 bases fit TRBD1. Trimming cost V 4 bases and J 0 bases; bases outside gene matches: 3. Per germline, CDR1 SGHDN and CDR2 FVKESK. The CDR3 runs to 16 residues. This CDR3 is CASSRDSNSGANVLTF. The CDR3 DNA sequence: TGTGCCAGCAGCCGGGACAGTAACTCTGGGGCCAACGTCCTGACTTTC. Looking up the rest from reference TRBV14 and TRBJ2-6 gives the full variable domain: EAGVTQFPSHSVIEKGQTVTLRCDPISGHDNLYWYRRVMGKEIKFLLHFVKESKQDESGMPNNRFLAERTGGTYSTLKVQPAELEDSGVYFCASSRDSNSGANVLTFGAGSRLTVL.

This chain joins TRBV19 and TRBJ1-1; 8 nucleotides match TRBD1. The CDR3 covers 16 residues. CDR1 and CDR2 from the germline V gene are LNHDA and SQIVND (reference sequence). V dropped 5 bases and J dropped 0; count of bases not matched to a gene: 8. This CDR3 is CASSLPGTGMNTEAFF. CDR3 DNA: TGTGCCAGTAGTCTCCCCGGGACAGGCATGAACACTGAAGCTTTCTTT.

In this sample, this clone is medium-sized. This CDR3 is CASSYLGTNEKLFF. CDR3 bases: TGTGCCAGCAGTTACTTGGGGACTAATGAAAAACTGTTTTTT. The chain couples TRBV6-6 to TRBJ1-4, with unresolved D. The CDR3 is 14 amino acids. Germline assignment: CDR1 MNHNY and CDR2 SVGAGI (reference sequence). Trimming left V 1 base short and J 2 bases short, with 5 bases between.

The J gene is TRBJ2-5, the V gene TRBV5-8; D uncertain. From germline, CDR1 is SGHTS and CDR2 YDEGEE. V dropped 0 bases and J dropped 1 base, with 4 bases sitting between them. The CDR3 consists of 13 residues. CDR3 DNA: TGTGCCAGCAGCTTGGGTCGCCAAGAGACCCAGTACTTC. It codes for CASSLGRQETQYF.

The V call is TRBV7-9, the J call TRBJ2-2; 8 bases are shared with TRBD1. Germline V lookup: CDR1 SEHNR, CDR2 FQNEAQ (reference sequence). The CDR3 totals 17 residues. Trimming removed 5 bases from V and 4 bases from J; junction bases left unmatched: 12. Written as DNA, the CDR3 is TGTGCCAGCAGCGTTACGATTACAGGGGGAACCACCGGGGAGCTGTTTTTT. This translates into CASSVTITGGTTGELFF.

This sequence joins TRBV6-1 and TRBJ2-7; perhaps TRBD1 as D (6 bases). V was shortened by 1 base and J by 6 bases, with 13 bases between the two germline ends. Germline assignment: CDR1 MNHNS and CDR2 SASEGT. This CDR3 has 14 residues. Here the CDR3 DNA reads TGTGCCAGCAGTGAAGGGACACAGGGCCCCGAGCAGTACTTC. As protein: CASSEGTQGPEQYF.

V is TRBV28 and J is TRBJ1-1; D is uncertain. Per germline, CDR1 MDHEN and CDR2 SYDVKM. There are 12 residues in the CDR3. V lost 3 bases and J 6 bases, leaving 8 bases between the germline ends. The CDR3 DNA reads as TGTGCCAGCAGTTTCTATGCGGCTGAAGCTTTCTTT. This codes for CASSFYAAEAFF.

The rearrangement links TRBV13 to TRBJ2-4, with D hard to call. CDR1 is PRHDT and CDR2 is FYEKMQ in the germline V gene (reference sequence). The V end lost 4 bases, the J end lost 8 bases, and 6 bases lay between the germline ends. The CDR3 is 11 amino acids. The CDR3 protein is CASSSRDIQYF. As DNA, the CDR3 is TGTGCCAGCAGCTCCAGAGACATTCAGTACTTC.